This T cell receptor (beta chain) comes out of a study of blood T cell repertoires in COVID-19. At the level of the study: Some COVID-19 samples were acute and others convalescent; all came from the United States, Italy and Spain. PBMCs, B-cell-depleted T cells, or T cells were the source of the cDNA or gDNA that made up the material.

Germline V gives CDR1 MNHEY, CDR2 SVGEGT. The CDR3 has 16 residues. V gave up 2 bases and J gave up 6 bases; unmatched junction bases: 10. Original analysis: Using reference gene primer amplification, nucleated cell counts were estimated. Libraries were prepared by immunoSEQ multiplex PCR; TCRdb keeps only in-frame clonotypes and omits some of them. Clone size and V and J calls were adopted from that table, with D and trimming inferred from the DNA. Of around 260,000 clones in the sample, approximately 83% were seen once. This clone has a single count. The rearrangement joins TRBV6-2 or TRBV6-3 to TRBJ1-2, with 9 bases lining up with TRBD1. Sequences were obtained from peripheral blood. This sequence was found in a woman between 45 and 60 years old who had recovered from COVID-19. The CDR3 spells CASSYPPGTGRDGYTF. The CDR3 DNA sequence: TGTGCCAGCAGTTACCCCCCCGGGACAGGGAGAGATGGCTACACCTTC.